A selection of T cell receptor beta chains follows, all from one sample in a study of shared clonotypes between healthy human individuals. Data came from immunoSEQ multiplex PCR; TCRdb stores just in-frame clones and leaves some out. Among some 1,900,000 clones listed, just under 95% were seen once. The sequencing sample was made of naive CD8+ T cells sorted from blood. Receptors were obtained from a man aged 18 to 35 in good health. The CDR3 runs from the conserved cysteine through the conserved F or W.

V gene	J gene	CDR3 protein
TRBV19	TRBJ2-7	CASSPRTSGAYEQYF
TRBV5-1	TRBJ2-7	CASSLGIQGSSYEQYF
TRBV5-4	TRBJ2-7	CASSPRDSGEQYF
TRBV4-3	TRBJ1-3	CASSPQGGQAYSGNTIYF
TRBV5-4	TRBJ1-2	CASSYTDRGSYGYTF
TRBV14	TRBJ1-1	CASSQVAGAEAFF
TRBV29-1	-	CSVELGARSSYEQYF
TRBV19	TRBJ1-2	CASSIDHDSLNYGYTF
TRBV6-6	TRBJ2-7	CASSQRQGVTYEQYF
TRBV2	-	CASDSSYEQYF
TRBV5-4	TRBJ2-7	CASSLGQGYGLAGYEQYF
TRBV30	TRBJ1-6	CAWSVRGNSPLHF
TRBV27	TRBJ2-3	CASRDQGVLGDTQYF
TRBV4-1	TRBJ2-7	CASSQGLLATSSYHYEQYF
TRBV11-2	TRBJ2-3	CASSFLTGPPTTDTQYF
TRBV7-8	TRBJ2-5	CASSFVMAGGLAETQYF
TRBV9	TRBJ2-1	CASSGGLGGTYNEQFF
TRBV28	TRBJ2-3	CASAILASTDTQYF
TRBV9	TRBJ2-3	CASSVLSTDTQYF
TRBV27	TRBJ2-7	CASRVAKSYEQYF
TRBV30	TRBJ2-1	CAWSVDSSYNEQFF
TRBV19	TRBJ2-7	CASSISGSPYEQYF
TRBV18	TRBJ2-5	CASSPSPGQGQETQYF
TRBV7-2	TRBJ2-3	CASSSVTLTRWDTQYF
TRBV27	TRBJ2-7	CASSGILAGGGYEQYF
TRBV13	TRBJ1-2	CASSRGQGGYGYTF
TRBV30	TRBJ2-3	CAWTASGTWLAQYF
TRBV5-1	TRBJ1-1	CASSPGTVNTEAFF
TRBV4-2	TRBJ2-3	CASSQAGGLGTDTQYF
TRBV7-6	TRBJ1-6	CASSPGGASYNSPLHF
TRBV9	TRBJ2-2	CASSDSTSGRGTGELFF
TRBV7-9	TRBJ2-3	CASSLVTGGHTDTQYF
TRBV9	TRBJ2-7	CASSDEAAGEQYF
TRBV6-5	TRBJ2-7	CASSYSTNWYEQYF
TRBV10-1	TRBJ2-1	CASSERDSVRNEQFF
TRBV19	TRBJ2-4	CATQGQGENIQYF
TRBV9	TRBJ2-7	CASSVGGEYYEQYF
TRBV4-2	TRBJ1-2	CASSQDPDGNYGYTF
TRBV5-5	TRBJ2-7	CASSLAVGVDRRYF
TRBV28	TRBJ2-2	CASSTRRGQGNTGELFF
TRBV10-2	TRBJ2-7	CATLLGPGLAAYEQYF
TRBV19	TRBJ2-7	CASSTSGSSSYEQYF